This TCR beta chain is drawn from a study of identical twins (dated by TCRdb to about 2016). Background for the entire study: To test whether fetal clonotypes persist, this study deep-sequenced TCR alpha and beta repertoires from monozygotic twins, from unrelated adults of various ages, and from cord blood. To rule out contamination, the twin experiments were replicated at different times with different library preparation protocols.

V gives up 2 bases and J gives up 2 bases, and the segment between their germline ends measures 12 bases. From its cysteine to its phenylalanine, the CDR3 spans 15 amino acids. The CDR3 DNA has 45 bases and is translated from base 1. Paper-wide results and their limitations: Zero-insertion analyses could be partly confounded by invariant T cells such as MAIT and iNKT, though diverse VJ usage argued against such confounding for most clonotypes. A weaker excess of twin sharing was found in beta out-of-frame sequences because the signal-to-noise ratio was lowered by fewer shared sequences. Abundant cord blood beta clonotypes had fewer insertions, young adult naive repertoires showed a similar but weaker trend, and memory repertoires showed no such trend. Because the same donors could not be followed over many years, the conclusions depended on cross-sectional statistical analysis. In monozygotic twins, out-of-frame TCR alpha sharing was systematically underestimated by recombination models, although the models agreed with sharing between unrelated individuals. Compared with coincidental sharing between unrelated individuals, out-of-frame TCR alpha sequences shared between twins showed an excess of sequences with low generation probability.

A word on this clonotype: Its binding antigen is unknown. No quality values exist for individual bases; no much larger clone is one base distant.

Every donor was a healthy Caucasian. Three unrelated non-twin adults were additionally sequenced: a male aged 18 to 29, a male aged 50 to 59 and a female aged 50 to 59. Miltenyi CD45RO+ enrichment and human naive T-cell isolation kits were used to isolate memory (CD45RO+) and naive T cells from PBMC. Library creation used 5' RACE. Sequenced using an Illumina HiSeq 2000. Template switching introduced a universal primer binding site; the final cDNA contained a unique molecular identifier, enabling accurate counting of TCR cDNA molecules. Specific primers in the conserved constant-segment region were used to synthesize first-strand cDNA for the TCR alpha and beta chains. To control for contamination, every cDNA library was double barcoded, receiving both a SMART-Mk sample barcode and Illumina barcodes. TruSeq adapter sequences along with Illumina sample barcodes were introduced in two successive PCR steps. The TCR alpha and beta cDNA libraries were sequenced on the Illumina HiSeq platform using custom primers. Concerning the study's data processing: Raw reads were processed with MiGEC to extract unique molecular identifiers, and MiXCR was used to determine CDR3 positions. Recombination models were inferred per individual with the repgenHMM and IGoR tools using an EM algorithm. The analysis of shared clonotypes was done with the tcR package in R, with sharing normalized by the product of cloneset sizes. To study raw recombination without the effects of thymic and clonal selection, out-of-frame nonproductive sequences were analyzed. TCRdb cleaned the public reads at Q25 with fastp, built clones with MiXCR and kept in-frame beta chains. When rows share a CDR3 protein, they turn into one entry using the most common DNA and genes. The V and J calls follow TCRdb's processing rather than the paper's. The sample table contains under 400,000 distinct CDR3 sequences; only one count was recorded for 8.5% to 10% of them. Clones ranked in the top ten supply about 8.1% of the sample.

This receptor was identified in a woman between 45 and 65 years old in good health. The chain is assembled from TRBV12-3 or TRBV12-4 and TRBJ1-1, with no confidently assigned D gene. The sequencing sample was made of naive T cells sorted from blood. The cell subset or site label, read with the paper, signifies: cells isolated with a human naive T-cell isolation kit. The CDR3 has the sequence CASSLYGVNNTEAFF. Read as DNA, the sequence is TGTGCCAGCAGTTTATACGGCGTAAACAACACTGAAGCTTTCTTT.